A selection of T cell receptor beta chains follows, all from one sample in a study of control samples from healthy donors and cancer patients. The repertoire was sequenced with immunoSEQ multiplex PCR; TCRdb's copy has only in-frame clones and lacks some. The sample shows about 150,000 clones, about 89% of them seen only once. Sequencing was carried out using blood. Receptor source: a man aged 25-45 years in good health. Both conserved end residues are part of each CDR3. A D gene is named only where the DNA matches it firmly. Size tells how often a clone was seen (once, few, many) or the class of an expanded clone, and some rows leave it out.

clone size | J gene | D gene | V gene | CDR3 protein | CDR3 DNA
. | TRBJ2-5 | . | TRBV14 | CASSQGRLPAGTQYF | TGTGCCAGCAGCCAAGGTCGTCTACCCGCAGGGACCCAGTACTTC
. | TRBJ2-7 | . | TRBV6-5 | CASSYRPGNEQYF | TGTGCCAGCAGTTACCGACCAGGGAACGAGCAGTACTTC
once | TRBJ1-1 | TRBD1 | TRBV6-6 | CATNRGMNTEAFF | TGTGCCACCAACAGGGGGATGAACACTGAAGCTTTCTTT
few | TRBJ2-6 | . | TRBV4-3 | CASSHGPSGANVLTF | TGCGCCAGCAGCCACGGACCTTCTGGGGCCAACGTCCTGACTTTC
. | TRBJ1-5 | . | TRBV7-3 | CASRPPREVGNQPQHF | TGTGCCAGCAGACCTCCTAGGGAAGTGGGCAATCAGCCCCAGCATTTT
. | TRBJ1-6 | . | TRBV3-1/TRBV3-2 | CASSQAGYNSPLHF | TGTGCCAGCAGCCAGGCGGGGTATAATTCACCCCTCCACTTT
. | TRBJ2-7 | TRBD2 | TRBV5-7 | CASSYNHEGLQPYEQYF | TGTGCCAGCAGCTACAACCATGAGGGACTACAACCCTACGAGCAGTACTTC
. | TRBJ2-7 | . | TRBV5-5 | CASSLGQYVTYEQYF | TGTGCCAGCAGCTTGGGACAGTATGTAACCTACGAGCAGTACTTC
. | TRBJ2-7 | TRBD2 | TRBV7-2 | CASSLVAGDRYEQYF | TGTGCCAGCAGCTTAGTTGCGGGAGATCGTTACGAGCAGTACTTC
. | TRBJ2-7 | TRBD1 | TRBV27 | CASSSGQGAYEQYF | TGTGCCAGCAGTTCGGGACAGGGGGCCTACGAGCAGTACTTC
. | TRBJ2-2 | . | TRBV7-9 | CASSDTGTLNTGELFF | TGTGCCAGCAGCGATACCGGGACCTTAAACACCGGGGAGCTGTTTTTT
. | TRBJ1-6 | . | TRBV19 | CASSKTGPYNSPLHF | TGTGCCAGTAGTAAGACGGGGCCCTATAATTCACCCCTCCACTTT
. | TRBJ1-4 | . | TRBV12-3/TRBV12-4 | CASSTTAGEKLFF | TGTGCCAGCAGCACAACTGCGGGTGAAAAACTGTTTTTT
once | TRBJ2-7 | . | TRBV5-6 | CASSLASYEQYF | TGTGCCAGCAGCTTGGCATCTTACGAGCAGTACTTC
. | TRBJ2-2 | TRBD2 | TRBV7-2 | CASSFSGRASGELFF | TGTGCCAGCAGCTTTAGCGGGAGGGCCAGCGGGGAGCTGTTTTTT
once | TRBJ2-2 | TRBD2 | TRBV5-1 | CASSFSGGPTGELFF | TGCGCCAGCAGCTTTAGCGGGGGGCCAACCGGGGAGCTGTTTTTT